The text below deals with one TCR beta chain. Its antigen is undetermined. Its ends do not fully match the called genes, so a read error is possible. Naive CD8 libraries used 20,000 to 1,000,000 sorted cells and 10%, 30% or 50% RNA. Sorting defined naive CD8 T cells as CD8+CD4-CCR7+CD45RA+. From the PCR reads, TCRdb called clonotypes with MiXCR, one entry per CDR3 protein. The sample contains some 580,000 distinct CDR3 sequences, 25% of which appear only once. This entry comes from a study of molecular identifiers for immune sequencing clone quantification. The study's findings and limits: Approximately 1 million naive cells reportedly did not prevent detection of spiked Jurkat TCR RNA from one cell.

CDR1 and CDR2 (germline): DFQATT, SNEGSKA (reference sequence). The CDR3 totals 14 residues. The clonotype originates from a human donor in good health. Some libraries in this study had Jurkat cell RNA spiked in. The sequencing sample was made of naive CD8+ T cells from blood, with Jurkat cell RNA spiked in. Stated subset: FACS-sorted CD8+CD4-CCR7+CD45RA+ naive T cells. The rearrangement joins TRBV20-1 to TRBJ2-7; 8 bases are a match to TRBD2. The CDR3 is CSASPSGSSYGQYF. The CDR3 region has the DNA TGCAGTGCTTCCCCCAGCGGGAGCTCCTACGGGCAGTACTTC.